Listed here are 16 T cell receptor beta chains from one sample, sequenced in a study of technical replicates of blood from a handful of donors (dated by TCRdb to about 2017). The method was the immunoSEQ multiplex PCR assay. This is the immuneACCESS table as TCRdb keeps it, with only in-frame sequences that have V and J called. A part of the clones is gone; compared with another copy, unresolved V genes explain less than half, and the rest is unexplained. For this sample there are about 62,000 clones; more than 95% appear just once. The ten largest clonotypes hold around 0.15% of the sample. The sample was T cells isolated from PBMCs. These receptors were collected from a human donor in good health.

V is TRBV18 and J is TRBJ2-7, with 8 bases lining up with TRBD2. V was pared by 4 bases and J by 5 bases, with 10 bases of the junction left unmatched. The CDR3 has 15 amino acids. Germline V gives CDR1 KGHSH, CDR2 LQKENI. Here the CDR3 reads CASSLYREGRDEQYF. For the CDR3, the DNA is TGTGCCAGCTCACTCTATCGGGAGGGCCGCGACGAGCAGTACTTC.

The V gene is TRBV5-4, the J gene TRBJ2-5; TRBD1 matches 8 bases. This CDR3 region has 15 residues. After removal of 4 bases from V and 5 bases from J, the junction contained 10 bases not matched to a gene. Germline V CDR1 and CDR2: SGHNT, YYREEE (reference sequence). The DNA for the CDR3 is TGTGCCAGCAGCGTAAGACAGGGGTGGGGTGAGACCCAGTACTTC. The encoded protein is CASSVRQGWGETQYF. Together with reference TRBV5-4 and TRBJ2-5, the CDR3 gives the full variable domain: ETGVTQSPTHLIKTRGQQVTLRCSSQSGHNTVSWYQQALGQGPQFIFQYYREEENGRGNFPPRFSGLQFPNYSSELNVNALELDDSALYLCASSVRQGWGETQYFGPGTRLLVL.

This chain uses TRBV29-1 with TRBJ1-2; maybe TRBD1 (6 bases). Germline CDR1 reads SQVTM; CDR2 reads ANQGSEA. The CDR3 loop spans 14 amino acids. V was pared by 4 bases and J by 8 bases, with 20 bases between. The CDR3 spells CSVGGGRGVEGYTF. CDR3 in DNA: TGCAGCGTTGGAGGTGGCAGGGGAGTGGAAGGCTACACCTTC.

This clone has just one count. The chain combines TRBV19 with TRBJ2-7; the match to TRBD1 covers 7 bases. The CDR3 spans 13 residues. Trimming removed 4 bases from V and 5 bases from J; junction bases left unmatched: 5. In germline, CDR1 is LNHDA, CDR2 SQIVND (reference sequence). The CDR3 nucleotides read TGTGCCAGTAGTACAACAGGGGTGGACGAGCAGTACTTC. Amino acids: CASSTTGVDEQYF.

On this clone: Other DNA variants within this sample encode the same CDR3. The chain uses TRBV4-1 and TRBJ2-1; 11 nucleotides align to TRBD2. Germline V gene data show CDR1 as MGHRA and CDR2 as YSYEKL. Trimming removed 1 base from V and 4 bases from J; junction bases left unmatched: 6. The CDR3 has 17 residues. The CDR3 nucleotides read TGCGCCAGCAGCCAAGTGTTAGCGGGGGGGCCTTACAATGAGCAGTTCTTC. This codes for CASSQVLAGGPYNEQFF.

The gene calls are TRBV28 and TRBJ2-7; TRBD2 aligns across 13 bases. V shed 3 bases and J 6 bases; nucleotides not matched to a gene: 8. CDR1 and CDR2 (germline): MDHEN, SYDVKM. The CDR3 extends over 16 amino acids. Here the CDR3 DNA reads TGTGCCAGCAGTTTCAGACTAGCGGGAGGAGGGCTCGAGCAGTACTTC. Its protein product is CASSFRLAGGGLEQYF.

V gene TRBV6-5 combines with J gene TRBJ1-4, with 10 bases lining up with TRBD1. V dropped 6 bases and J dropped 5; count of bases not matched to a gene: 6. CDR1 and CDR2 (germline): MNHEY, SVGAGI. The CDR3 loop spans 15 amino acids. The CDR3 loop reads CASSPWTGGNEKLFF. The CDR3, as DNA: TGTGCCAGCAGCCCCTGGACAGGGGGGAATGAAAAACTGTTTTTT.

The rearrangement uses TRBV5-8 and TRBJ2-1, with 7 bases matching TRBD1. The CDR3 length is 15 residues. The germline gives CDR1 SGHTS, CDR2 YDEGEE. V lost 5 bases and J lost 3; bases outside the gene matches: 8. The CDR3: CASSGGQIYYNEQFF. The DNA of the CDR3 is TGTGCCAGCAGTGGGGGACAGATCTACTACAATGAGCAGTTCTTC.

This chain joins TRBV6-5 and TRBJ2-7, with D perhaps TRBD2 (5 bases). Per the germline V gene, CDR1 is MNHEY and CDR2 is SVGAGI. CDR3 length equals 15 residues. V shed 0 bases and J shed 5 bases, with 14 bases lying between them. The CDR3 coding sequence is TGTGCCAGCAGTTACTCGCGAAGGGCCGGGGACGAGCAGTACTTC. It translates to CASSYSRRAGDEQYF.

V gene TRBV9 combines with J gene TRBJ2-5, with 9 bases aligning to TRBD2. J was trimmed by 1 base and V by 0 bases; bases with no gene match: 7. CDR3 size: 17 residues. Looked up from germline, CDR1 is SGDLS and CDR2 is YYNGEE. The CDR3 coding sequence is TGTGCCAGCAGCGTAGCGGGGCGGGGGGGCCTCCAAGAGACCCAGTACTTC. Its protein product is CASSVAGRGGLQETQYF.

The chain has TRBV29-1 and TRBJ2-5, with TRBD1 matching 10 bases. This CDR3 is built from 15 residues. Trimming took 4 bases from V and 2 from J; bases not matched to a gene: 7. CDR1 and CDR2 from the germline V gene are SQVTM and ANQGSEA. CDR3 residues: CSVGGTGAKQETQYF. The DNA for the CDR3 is TGCAGCGTTGGGGGGACAGGGGCGAAACAAGAGACCCAGTACTTC.

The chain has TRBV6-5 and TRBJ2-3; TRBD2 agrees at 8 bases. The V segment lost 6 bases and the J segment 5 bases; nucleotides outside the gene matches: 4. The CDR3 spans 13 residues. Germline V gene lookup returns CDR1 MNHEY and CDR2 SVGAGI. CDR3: CASSSGREDTQYF. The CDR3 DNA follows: TGTGCCAGCAGCTCCGGGAGGGAAGATACGCAGTATTTT.

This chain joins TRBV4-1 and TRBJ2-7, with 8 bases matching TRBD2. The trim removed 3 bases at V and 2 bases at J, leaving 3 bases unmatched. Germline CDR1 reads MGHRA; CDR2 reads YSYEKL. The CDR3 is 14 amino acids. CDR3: CASSHTGLAYEQYF. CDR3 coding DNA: TGCGCCAGCAGCCATACGGGACTAGCCTACGAGCAGTACTTC.

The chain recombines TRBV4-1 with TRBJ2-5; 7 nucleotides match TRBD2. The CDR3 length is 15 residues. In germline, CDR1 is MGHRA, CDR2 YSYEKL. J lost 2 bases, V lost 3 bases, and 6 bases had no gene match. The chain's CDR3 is CASSQITSDQETQYF. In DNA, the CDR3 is TGCGCCAGCAGCCAGATTACTAGCGATCAAGAGACCCAGTACTTC.

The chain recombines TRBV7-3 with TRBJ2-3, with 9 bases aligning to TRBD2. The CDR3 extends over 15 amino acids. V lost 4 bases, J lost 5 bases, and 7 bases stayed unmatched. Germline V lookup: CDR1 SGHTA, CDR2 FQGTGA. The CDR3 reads CASSSRGLAGDTQYF. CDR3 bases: TGTGCCAGCAGCTCAAGGGGACTAGCTGGAGATACGCAGTATTTT.

The CDR3 here is CASSPETAVETQYF. Here the CDR3 DNA reads TGCGCCAGCAGCCCGGAGACCGCCGTGGAGACCCAGTACTTC. The V and J genes are TRBV5-1 and TRBJ2-5; D ambiguous. This CDR3 region has 14 residues. V lost 4 bases to trimming and J lost 5 bases, with 15 bases between them. The germline gives CDR1 SGHRS, CDR2 YFSETQ.